Each of the 15 T cell receptor beta chains below was sequenced from the same sample in a study of response to subunit inactivated influenza vaccine. From the RT-PCR reads, TCRdb called clonotypes with MiXCR, one entry per CDR3 protein. This repertoire shows about 650,000 distinct CDR3 sequences, about 14% found once; its top ten account for roughly 7.2%. Sequenced here: PBMCs from blood, sampled 14 to 15 days before vaccination. The receptors come from a man in his forties or fifties who received an inactivated influenza vaccine.

The chain employs TRBV6-2 or TRBV6-3 and TRBJ2-6, with TRBD1 identical over 7 bases. Germline trimming cut 2 bases from V and 10 bases from J; bases unmatched to any gene: 14. This CDR3 is 17 amino acids long. The germline V gene encodes CDR1 MNHEY and CDR2 SVGEGT. The CDR3 nucleotides are TGTGCCAGCAGTTACGCTCGGGGACAGACTTTTAGAAACGTCCTGACTTTC. This sequence encodes CASSYARGQTFRNVLTF.

There are a few counts of this clonotype. The chain has TRBV24-1 and TRBJ2-1; 11 bases map to TRBD2. The CDR3 extends over 16 amino acids. V trimming: 0 bases; J trimming: 7 bases; junction bases outside the gene matches: 4. CDR1 KGHDR and CDR2 SFDVKD come from the germline V gene. The DNA for the CDR3 is TGTGCCACCAGTGATTTGTCTAGCGGGAGGCCAAATGAGCAGTTCTTC. It encodes CATSDLSSGRPNEQFF.

This clonotype was seen a few times. The CDR3 DNA sequence: TGTGCCAGCAGACTATGGGGGGTAGGAGATACGCAGTATTTT. Translating it yields CASRLWGVGDTQYF. The V and J genes are TRBV12-3 or TRBV12-4 and TRBJ2-3; D might be TRBD2 (6 bases). The CDR3 totals 14 residues. Trimming stripped 6 bases from V and 5 bases from J, with 15 bases between.

The sample holds many counts of this clonotype. The chain recombines TRBV5-1 with TRBJ2-5; D is tentatively TRBD1 or TRBD2 (7 bases each). CDR1 SGHRS and CDR2 YFSETQ come from the germline V gene. The germline V and J ends were trimmed by 3 bases and 4 bases, with 13 bases remaining between them. This CDR3 has 14 residues. The CDR3 DNA reads as TGCGCCAGCAGCTGGGAGGGACAGTTAGAGACCCAGTACTTC. It encodes CASSWEGQLETQYF.

The table lists this clonotype with many counts. This chain joins TRBV9 and TRBJ2-2; D is perhaps TRBD2 (6 bases). This CDR3 is built from 15 residues. CDR1 and CDR2 from the germline V gene are SGDLS and YYNGEE. V gave up 4 bases and J gave up 2 bases, with 12 bases separating them. The CDR3 bases are TGTGCCAGCAGCCTTCCCGGGACTAACACCGGGGAGCTGTTTTTT. As protein: CASSLPGTNTGELFF.

This clonotype was detected ten times or more. The chain couples TRBV12-3 or TRBV12-4 to TRBJ2-1; 8 nucleotides match TRBD2. Losses at the gene ends were 11 bases for V and 2 bases for J; bases not matched to a gene: 5. The CDR3 loop spans 13 amino acids. The CDR3 DNA sequence: TGTGCCGTCCAGACTAGCGCCTACAATGAGCAGTTCTTC. Residues: CAVQTSAYNEQFF.

V and J are TRBV9 and TRBJ2-7; D might be TRBD1 (5 bases). Trimming removed 2 bases at V and 0 bases at J, with 9 bases between. This CDR3 is 14 amino acids long. CDR1 is SGDLS and CDR2 is YYNGEE in the germline V gene. In DNA, the CDR3 is TGTGCCAGCAGCGTGGTGGACAACTCCTACGAGCAGTACTTC. It yields the protein CASSVVDNSYEQYF.

A few counts support this clonotype. The chain carries TRBV18 and TRBJ2-1, with TRBD1 matching 8 bases. This CDR3 is 15 amino acids long. CDR1 and CDR2 from the germline V gene are KGHSH and LQKENI. The V and J ends lost 6 bases and 0 bases, in that order; junction bases with no gene match: 4. The CDR3, as DNA: TGTGCCAGCTCCCACAGGGGGAACTCCTACAATGAGCAGTTCTTC. This codes for CASSHRGNSYNEQFF. The complete variable domain, with remaining parts taken from reference TRBV18 and TRBJ2-1, reads NAGVMQNPRHLVRRRGQEARLRCSPMKGHSHVYWYRQLPEEGLKFMVYLQKENIIDESGMPKERFSAEFPKEGPSILRIQQVVRGDSAAYFCASSHRGNSYNEQFFGPGTRLTVL.

There are a few counts of this clonotype. This rearrangement joins TRBV20-1 to TRBJ1-5; perhaps TRBD1 as D (5 bases). This CDR3 is built from 14 residues. V lost 0 bases, J lost 3 bases, and 9 bases lay in between. The germline V gene encodes CDR1 DFQATT and CDR2 SNEGSKA (reference sequence). The DNA for the CDR3 is TGCAGTGCTAGAGATGGGGGTTACAATCAGCCCCAGCATTTT. It translates to CSARDGGYNQPQHF.

This clonotype has just a few counts. This rearrangement joins TRBV30 to TRBJ2-1; D is ambiguous. The CDR3 spans 11 residues. V shed 4 bases and J shed 4 bases, with 5 bases lying between them. The germline V gene encodes CDR1 GTSNPN and CDR2 SVGIG (reference sequence). CDR3 coding DNA: TGTGCCTGGATAAAATACAATGAGCAGTTCTTC. Protein sequence: CAWIKYNEQFF.

This clonotype was counted only a few times. The chain carries TRBV20-1 and TRBJ1-5, with D possibly being TRBD1 (5 bases). V gave up 4 bases and J gave up 4 bases, with 11 bases separating them. Germline values: CDR1 DFQATT, CDR2 SNEGSKA (reference sequence). The CDR3 runs 13 residues. As DNA, the CDR3 is TGCAGTGCTATTACTACAGGAAATCAGCCCCAGCATTTT. This encodes CSAITTGNQPQHF.

This clonotype has a handful of counts. The chain uses TRBV20-1 and TRBJ1-4; a possible D gene is TRBD1 (5 bases). The V end was cut by 4 bases, the J end by 2 bases, with 20 bases between. Germline assignment: CDR1 DFQATT and CDR2 SNEGSKA (reference sequence). CDR3 length: 17 amino acids. Here the CDR3 reads CSATERGVITTNEKLFF. The CDR3 bases are TGCAGTGCTACTGAAAGGGGAGTTATTACTACTAATGAAAAACTGTTTTTT.

To note about this clonotype: This could be a read error, since a much larger clone is one nucleotide away. This sequence joins TRBV14 and TRBJ2-3; D is ambiguous. The CDR3 is 14 residues long. Germline assignment: CDR1 SGHDN and CDR2 FVKESK. V was shortened by 4 bases and J by 3 bases, with 11 bases between the two germline ends. This CDR3 reads CASSRRKGTDTQYF. DNA for the CDR3: TGTGCCAGCAGCCGCCGAAAGGGTACAGATACGCAGTATTTT.

This CDR3 reads CASSLRVGERTEAFF. For the CDR3, the DNA is TGTGCCAGCAGCTTGAGGGTCGGAGAGAGGACTGAAGCTTTCTTT. V and J are TRBV7-2 and TRBJ1-1; D ambiguous. The CDR3 contains 15 residues. Germline CDR1 and CDR2: SGHTA and FQGNSA. V was trimmed by 3 bases and J by 5 bases, leaving 16 bases between them. The entire variable domain, with the rest obtained from reference TRBV7-2 and TRBJ1-1, is as follows: GAGVSQSPSNKVTEKGKDVELRCDPISGHTALYWYRQSLGQGLEFLIYFQGNSAPDKSGLPSDRFSAERTGGSVSTLTIQRTQQEDSAVYLCASSLRVGERTEAFFGQGTRLTVV.

The J gene is TRBJ2-1, the V gene TRBV7-9, with 7 bases that match TRBD1. Germline V lookup: CDR1 SEHNR, CDR2 FQNEAQ (reference sequence). Trimming at V came to 5 bases and at J to 7 bases, leaving 8 bases not matched to a gene. The CDR3 is 14 amino acids. Written as DNA, the CDR3 is TGTGCCAGCAGCGGTAGACAGGGTTGGAATGAGCAGTTCTTC. It is translated as CASSGRQGWNEQFF.